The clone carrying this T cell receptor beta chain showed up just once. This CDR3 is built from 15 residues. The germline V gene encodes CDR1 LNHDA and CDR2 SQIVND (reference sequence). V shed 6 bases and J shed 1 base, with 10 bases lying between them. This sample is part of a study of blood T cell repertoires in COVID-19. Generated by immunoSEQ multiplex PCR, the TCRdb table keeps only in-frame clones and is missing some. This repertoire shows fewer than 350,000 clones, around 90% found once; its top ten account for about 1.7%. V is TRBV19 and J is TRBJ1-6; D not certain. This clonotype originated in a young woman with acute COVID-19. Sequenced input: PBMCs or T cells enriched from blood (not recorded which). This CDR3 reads CASRSDKSYNSPLHF. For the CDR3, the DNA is TGTGCCAGTAGATCAGACAAGTCCTATAATTCACCCCTCCACTTT.